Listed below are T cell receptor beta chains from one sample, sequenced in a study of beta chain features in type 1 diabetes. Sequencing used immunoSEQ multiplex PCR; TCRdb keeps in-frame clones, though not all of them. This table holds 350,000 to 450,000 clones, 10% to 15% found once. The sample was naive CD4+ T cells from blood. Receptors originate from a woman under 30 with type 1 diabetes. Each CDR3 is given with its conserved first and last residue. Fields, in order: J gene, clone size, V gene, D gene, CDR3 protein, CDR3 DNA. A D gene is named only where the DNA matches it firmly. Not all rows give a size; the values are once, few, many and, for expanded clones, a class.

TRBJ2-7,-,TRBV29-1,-,CSVLGAPYEQYF,TGCAGCGTTTTAGGGGCCCCCTACGAGCAGTACTTC
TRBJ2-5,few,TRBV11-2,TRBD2,CASSQGLAETQYF,TGTGCCAGCAGCCAAGGACTAGCAGAGACCCAGTACTTC
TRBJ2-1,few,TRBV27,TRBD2,CASSLGTSGRNEQFF,TGTGCCAGCAGTTTAGGGACTAGTGGGCGGAATGAGCAGTTCTTC
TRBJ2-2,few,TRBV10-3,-,CATRPGGSNTGELFF,TGTGCCACACGACCGGGGGGCTCGAACACCGGGGAGCTGTTTTTT
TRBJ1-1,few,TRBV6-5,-,CASSYTGGNTEAFF,TGTGCCAGCAGTTACACGGGGGGGAACACTGAAGCTTTCTTT
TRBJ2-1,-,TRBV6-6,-,CATGRRSSYNEQFF,TGTGCCACGGGAAGGCGGAGCTCCTACAATGAGCAGTTCTTC
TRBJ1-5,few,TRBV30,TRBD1,CAWSQTGLNQPQHF,TGTGCCTGGAGTCAGACAGGGTTAAATCAGCCCCAGCATTTT
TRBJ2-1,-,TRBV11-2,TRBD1,CASSFRGLYNEQFF,TGTGCCAGCAGCTTCAGGGGGCTCTACAATGAGCAGTTCTTC
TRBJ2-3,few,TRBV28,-,CASSFSGLATDTQYF,TGTGCCAGCAGTTTTTCTGGGCTAGCAACAGATACGCAGTATTTT
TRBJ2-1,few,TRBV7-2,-,CASSSRRLDYNEQFF,TGTGCCAGCAGCTCCCGGAGGCTGGACTACAATGAGCAGTTCTTC
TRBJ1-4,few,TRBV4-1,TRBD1,CASSLSGGTANEKLFF,TGCGCCAGCAGCCTCTCTGGGGGGACAGCTAATGAAAAACTGTTTTTT
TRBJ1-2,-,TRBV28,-,CASALQGLYGYTF,TGTGCCAGCGCCCTACAGGGCCTCTATGGCTACACCTTC
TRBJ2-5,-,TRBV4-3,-,CASSQAGGFQETQYF,TGCGCCAGCAGCCAAGCAGGAGGATTCCAAGAGACCCAGTACTTC
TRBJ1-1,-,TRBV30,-,CAWSDGGNTEAFF,TGTGCCTGGAGCGACGGGGGGAACACTGAAGCTTTCTTT
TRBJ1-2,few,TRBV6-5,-,CASSAGTSGAYGYTF,TGTGCCAGCAGCGCGGGGACCTCGGGAGCGTATGGCTACACCTTC
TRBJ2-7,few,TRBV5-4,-,CASSLHAGSRQQYF,TGTGCCAGCAGCTTGCACGCAGGGTCGCGGCAGCAGTACTTC
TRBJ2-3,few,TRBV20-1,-,CSANLADTQYF,TGCAGTGCTAACCTAGCAGATACGCAGTATTTT
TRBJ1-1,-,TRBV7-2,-,CASRDGMSYTEAFF,TGTGCCAGCAGGGACGGGATGTCGTATACTGAAGCTTTCTTT
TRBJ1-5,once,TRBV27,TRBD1,CASSRTGYNQPQHF,TGTGCCAGCAGCAGGACAGGGTACAATCAGCCCCAGCATTTT
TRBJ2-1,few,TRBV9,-,CASSALAEGRNEQFF,TGTGCCAGCAGCGCCCTGGCGGAGGGCCGGAATGAGCAGTTCTTC
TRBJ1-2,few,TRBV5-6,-,CASSLVADGYTF,TGTGCCAGCAGCTTGGTGGCAGATGGCTACACCTTC
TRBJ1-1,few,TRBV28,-,CASSSYATGPEAFF,TGTGCCAGCAGTTCATACGCGACAGGCCCTGAAGCTTTCTTT
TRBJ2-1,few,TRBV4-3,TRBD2,CASSHVMGLAGNEQFF,TGCGCCAGCAGCCATGTCATGGGACTAGCGGGTAATGAGCAGTTCTTC